The 8 T cell receptor beta chains in this list originate from one sample, sequenced in a study of blood T cell repertoires in COVID-19 (dated by TCRdb to 2018 to 2020). Library prep was done by the immunoSEQ multiplex PCR assay. Entries here come from immuneACCESS through TCRdb and include only in-frame sequences with V and J called. Some clones fail to appear in such tables; in the studies checked, an unresolved V gene covers under half of the shortfall, and the cause of the remainder is unknown. The sample records 65,000 to 95,000 clones, approximately 89% of which are singletons. The top ten clones comprise 9.5% to 15% of the sample. The sequenced sample was peripheral blood. These receptors were taken from a man between 65 and 85 years old with active or convalescent COVID-19.

The J gene is TRBJ1-1, the V gene TRBV5-4; 9 positions agree with TRBD1. The junction had 16 bases not matched to a gene; V was cut back by 2 bases and J by 5 bases. Germline lookup yields CDR1 SGHNT and CDR2 YYREEE (reference sequence). The CDR3 runs 18 residues. As DNA, the CDR3 is TGTGCCAGCAGCTTATATATCGGGACAGGGACGTTTAGTACTGAAGCTTTCTTT. It is translated as CASSLYIGTGTFSTEAFF.

The rearrangement uses TRBV11-2 and TRBJ2-7, with unresolved D. The CDR3 has 11 amino acids. The germline V gene has CDR1 SGHAT and CDR2 FQNNGV. V was clipped by 10 bases and J by 9 bases, with 16 bases between them. The CDR3 nucleotides are TGTGCCATACGTGGGCCTTCTCGGCAGTACTTC. It yields the protein CAIRGPSRQYF.

The chain combines TRBV7-2 with TRBJ2-3; 12 bases agree with TRBD2. This CDR3 spans 16 amino acids. Trimming took 6 bases from V and 6 from J; bases not matched to a gene: 10. Per the germline V gene, CDR1 is SGHTA and CDR2 is FQGNSA. The CDR3 loop reads CASRRASGGGRDTQYF. In nucleotides, the CDR3 is TGTGCCAGCAGGCGGGCTAGCGGGGGGGGCCGGGATACGCAGTATTTT.

The rearrangement joins TRBV30 to TRBJ1-2; D unclear. The CDR3 runs 15 residues. Trimming removed 3 bases from V and 2 bases from J, with 16 bases in between. CDR1 and CDR2 (germline): GTSNPN, SVGIG (reference sequence). This CDR3 reads CAWSSWAGANYGYTF. In DNA, the CDR3 is TGTGCCTGGAGCTCTTGGGCAGGCGCCAACTATGGCTACACCTTC.

This clone has a single count. The chain carries TRBV19 and TRBJ2-3; D unclear. Trimming removed 10 bases from V and 0 bases from J, with 8 bases in between. Germline V lookup: CDR1 LNHDA, CDR2 SQIVND (reference sequence). The CDR3 is made up of 12 amino acids. CDR3 in amino acids: CATSPSTDTQYF. The CDR3 DNA is TGTGCCACGTCTCCGAGCACAGATACGCAGTATTTT.

The rearrangement uses TRBV9 and TRBJ1-6, with 8 bases that match TRBD1. V was pared by 3 bases and J by 7 bases, with 6 bases of the junction left unmatched. Germline lookup yields CDR1 SGDLS and CDR2 YYNGEE. This CDR3 spans 15 amino acids. The CDR3 bases are TGTGCCAGCAGCGACACGGGACAGGAGAATTCACCCCTCCACTTT. It encodes CASSDTGQENSPLHF.

This clone was observed once. This chain links TRBV27 with TRBJ1-5, with TRBD1 as a possible D gene (5 bases). This CDR3 is built from 13 residues. The germline CDR1 and CDR2 sequences are MNHEY and SMNVEV (reference sequence). The V end lost 4 bases, the J end lost 7 bases, and 11 bases lay between the germline ends. CDR3 protein: CASSSRATQPQHF. The CDR3 region has the DNA TGTGCCAGCAGTTCCAGGGCCACGCAGCCCCAGCATTTT.

V and J are TRBV7-8 and TRBJ1-1; D unresolved. V was pared by 6 bases and J by 1 base, with 9 bases between. CDR3 length equals 13 residues. CDR1 is SGHVS and CDR2 is FQNEAQ in the germline V gene. The CDR3: CASRRAGNTEAFF. DNA for the CDR3: TGTGCCAGCAGGAGGGCTGGGAACACTGAAGCTTTCTTT. The complete variable domain, with remaining parts taken from reference TRBV7-8 and TRBJ1-1, reads GAGVSQSPRYKVAKRGQDVALRCDPISGHVSLFWYQQALGQGPEFLTYFQNEAQLDKSGLPSDRFFAERPEGSVSTLKIQRTQQEDSAVYLCASRRAGNTEAFFGQGTRLTVV.